The present TCR beta chain was sequenced within a study (dated by TCRdb to the mid-2010s). Background for the entire study: The study examined whether tumor-infiltrating Tregs in breast cancer are drawn from blood Tregs or arise in situ by conversion from other CD4+ T cell subsets. General study outcomes and caveats: Tumor memory CD4+ T cell TCR gene usage was found to cluster with blood and lymph node memory CD4+ cells and with lymph node naive CD4+ cells. Tumor-infiltrating Treg TCR alpha and beta sequences overlapped most with tumor naive CD4+ T cells, then with blood naive CD4+ T cells. Validation in the larger cohort was restricted to a single TCR beta V-J rearrangement rather than whole repertoires.

Naive CD4+ T cells were purified with the Miltenyi Naive CD4+ T Cell Isolation kit, with Tregs depleted using CD25 microbeads. Tregs, naive and memory CD4+ T cells from tumor, blood and ipsilateral draining lymph nodes of five or six breast cancer patients underwent full-length TCR alpha and beta sequencing. Tumor tissue, along with lymph nodes from ipsilateral axillary dissection, was perfused with PBS, minced, and then digested using collagenase I and hyaluronidase. FACS confirmed that the sorted cell populations were more than 90% pure. Counted from cysteine to phenylalanine, this CDR3 has 15 amino acids. The kept DNA is CDR3 alone, 45 bases in frame from the first base. CDR1 and CDR2, per the germline V gene, are MNHEY and SVGAGI. Trimming removed 2 bases from V and 6 bases from J, leaving 14 bases between the germline ends. This clonotype was detected only a few times. The antigen it recognizes is unknown. The sample holds no much larger clone one base away, and base qualities are not on file.

Full-length TCR variable regions were amplified by 5' RACE PCR with constant-region reverse primers, and semi-nested PCR with Nested Universal Primer A was subsequently performed. The ReliaPrep RNA Cell Miniprep System was used to extract total RNA, which was then reverse transcribed into 5'RACE-ready cDNA with the SMARTer RACE 5'/3' Kit. Full-length TCR alpha and beta libraries were barcoded with multiplex adaptors and sequenced on an Illumina MiSeq. The original pipeline was this. Sequencing data were pooled across the five patients for each of nine subset-tissue groups and compared by unsupervised clustering of TCR gene usage. The Morisita-Horn index was used to calculate repertoire similarity, with shared sequences weighted according to their contribution to each repertoire. In-frame beta chains were kept once TCRdb had trimmed the public reads at Q25 with fastp and called clones with MiXCR. Entries are consolidated by CDR3 protein sequence, retaining the most common genes and DNA. None of the V and J calls come from the authors' own analysis; TCRdb made them. This sample comprises approximately 23,000 distinct CDR3 sequences, more than 30% of them detected only once. Of the sample, roughly 2.2% falls within the top ten clones.

The chain is assembled from TRBV6-5 and TRBJ2-1; too little of a D gene remains to name it. The specimen sequenced was tumor-infiltrating naive CD4+ T cells sorted from the breast tumor. The cell subset or site label for this specimen denotes: naive CD4+ T cells, CD4+CD45RA+CD25-. The receptor comes from a female donor with breast cancer. The DNA is TGTGCCAGCAGTTACCACTCTTCCGCGAGCAATGAGCAGTTCTTC. It is translated as CASSYHSSASNEQFF.